A single sample is the source of the 27 T cell receptor beta chains below, sequenced in a study of T cell responses to AZD1222 COVID-19 vaccine. The repertoire was sequenced with immunoSEQ multiplex PCR; TCRdb's copy has only in-frame clones and lacks some. The sample yields roughly 120,000 clones, approximately 85% seen once. The sequencing used peripheral blood, collected on day 0 of MenACWY control vaccination. These receptors originate from an adult in good health.

This rearrangement joins TRBV7-8 to TRBJ1-2; 7 nucleotides match TRBD1. The CDR3 length is 15 residues. Germline CDR1 is SGHVS and CDR2 is FQNEAQ. With V trimmed by 4 bases and J by 4 bases, 9 bases remained unmatched. CDR3 DNA sequence: TGTGCCAGCAGCTCCCTGACAGGGCAACTCTATGGCTACACCTTC. Translation: CASSSLTGQLYGYTF.

The gene calls are TRBV7-8 and TRBJ2-2; the match to TRBD1 covers 9 bases. This CDR3 contains 15 residues. Germline V gives CDR1 SGHVS, CDR2 FQNEAQ. The trim removed 1 base at V and 3 bases at J, leaving 0 bases unmatched. The CDR3 here is CASSLGQGDTGELFF. CDR3 in DNA: TGTGCCAGCAGCTTAGGACAGGGGGACACCGGGGAGCTGTTTTTT.

The gene calls are TRBV11-1 and TRBJ2-1, with D tentatively TRBD2 (5 bases). V was clipped by 2 bases and J by 7 bases, with 15 bases between them. This CDR3 has 15 amino acids. Germline CDR1 is SGHAT and CDR2 is FQDESV (reference sequence). The CDR3 nucleotides read TGTGCCAGCAGCTTAATCGGTTTACGGACTAATGAGCAGTTCTTC. This sequence encodes CASSLIGLRTNEQFF.

V is TRBV2 and J is TRBJ1-2, with D perhaps matching TRBD1 (5 bases). The germline V gene has CDR1 SNHLY and CDR2 FYNNEI. This CDR3 spans 13 amino acids. V lost 3 bases, J lost 3 bases, and 8 bases lay in between. The CDR3 reads CASSDGADYGYTF. The CDR3 bases are TGTGCCAGCAGTGACGGGGCAGACTATGGCTACACCTTC.

There are a few counts of this clone. Other DNA variants within this sample encode the same CDR3. The chain combines TRBV11-2 with TRBJ1-2; D might be TRBD1 (6 bases). The CDR3 covers 11 residues. Germline V gives CDR1 SGHAT, CDR2 FQNNGV. Trimming shortened V by 3 bases and J by 7 bases, and 6 bases separated the two germline ends. CDR3 region: CASSFRGGYTF. CDR3 coding DNA: TGTGCCAGCAGCTTCAGGGGTGGCTACACCTTC.

V usage is TRBV19 and J usage is TRBJ1-1; 9 nucleotides agree with TRBD1. Germline values: CDR1 LNHDA, CDR2 SQIVND (reference sequence). Trimming removed 7 bases from V and 4 bases from J; junction bases left unmatched: 7. The length of the CDR3 is 14 residues. The CDR3 nucleotides read TGTGCCAGTACCGCACAGGGACAGGGCACTGAAGCTTTCTTT. It codes for CASTAQGQGTEAFF. The full variable domain, completed using reference TRBV19 and TRBJ1-1, is DGGITQSPKYLFRKEGQNVTLSCEQNLNHDAMYWYRQDPGQGLRLIYYSQIVNDFQKGDIAEGYSVSREKKESFPLTVTSAQKNPTAFYLCASTAQGQGTEAFFGQGTRLTVV.

A remark on this clone: The sample carries other DNA sequences with the same CDR3. This sequence joins TRBV7-3 and TRBJ2-1; 13 bases agree with TRBD2. CDR3 length: 15 residues. The germline V gene has CDR1 SGHTA and CDR2 FQGTGA. V was clipped by 5 bases and J by 6 bases; unmatched bases: 4. This chain's CDR3 is CASSLGLAGVNEQFF. CDR3 in DNA: TGTGCCAGCAGCCTAGGACTAGCGGGGGTCAATGAGCAGTTCTTC.

This chain connects TRBV28 to TRBJ2-1; weak D call: TRBD1 (5 bases). This CDR3 is 11 amino acids long. Germline V gives CDR1 MDHEN, CDR2 SYDVKM. V was trimmed by 7 bases and J by 4 bases, leaving 5 bases between them. CDR3 DNA: TGTGCCAGCAACAGGTACAATGAGCAGTTCTTC. This translates into CASNRYNEQFF.

The rearrangement links TRBV28 to TRBJ2-3, with a weak D call TRBD1 (6 bases). The CDR3 consists of 14 residues. V gave up 7 bases and J gave up 2 bases, with 13 bases separating them. The germline V gene has CDR1 MDHEN and CDR2 SYDVKM. CDR3 nucleotides: TGTGCCAGCACCGCGACAGGTCCCACAGATACGCAGTATTTT. This sequence encodes CASTATGPTDTQYF.

This chain links TRBV6-1 with TRBJ1-1; 7 positions match TRBD1. The CDR3 sequence is 16 residues long. V lost 2 bases to trimming and J lost 5 bases; unmatched junction nucleotides: 11. CDR1 is MNHNS and CDR2 is SASEGT in the germline V gene. CDR3 sequence: CASSEKADRSFTEAFF. The CDR3 DNA follows: TGTGCCAGCAGTGAAAAGGCGGACAGGAGCTTTACTGAAGCTTTCTTT.

The rearrangement links TRBV6-5 to TRBJ1-2; D remains ambiguous. This CDR3 comprises 15 residues. Deletions cut 5 bases from V and 2 bases from J, with 15 bases between. Germline CDR1 MNHEY, CDR2 SVGAGI. This chain's CDR3 is CASSLREGPNYGYTF. CDR3 DNA sequence: TGTGCCAGCAGTCTCCGGGAGGGCCCAAACTATGGCTACACCTTC.

This chain uses TRBV4-3 with TRBJ1-1, with TRBD1 as a possible D gene (5 bases). The germline V gene has CDR1 LGHNA and CDR2 YSLEER. The CDR3 contains 15 residues. The V gene lost 3 bases and the J gene lost 1 base, with 12 bases spanning the gap. In nucleotides, the CDR3 is TGCGCCAGCAGCCAGTCCGGGACGGGGAACACTGAAGCTTTCTTT. It specifies CASSQSGTGNTEAFF.

The chain has TRBV7-2 and TRBJ2-2; 9 bases match TRBD1. Germline V gene lookup returns CDR1 SGHTA and CDR2 FQGNSA. The ends lost 6 bases at V and 4 bases at J; junction bases unmatched: 0. This CDR3 has 13 amino acids. Here the CDR3 reads CASRGQGTGELFF. CDR3 nucleotide sequence: TGTGCCAGCAGGGGACAGGGCACCGGGGAGCTGTTTTTT.

This chain connects TRBV3-1 (or the pseudogene TRBV3-2) to TRBJ2-7; D gene unclear. The CDR3 is made up of 13 amino acids. Germline V CDR1 and CDR2: LGHDT, YNNKEL (reference sequence). Trimming took off 0 bases at V and 4 bases at J, with 7 bases between the two ends. CDR3 sequence reads: CASSQEGSYEQYF. The CDR3 nucleotides read TGTGCCAGCAGCCAAGAGGGGTCGTACGAGCAGTACTTC.

The rearrangement joins TRBV3-1 (or the pseudogene TRBV3-2) to TRBJ2-7; 8 bases align to TRBD1. CDR3 length equals 12 residues. Unmatched junction bases numbered 4, after V lost 6 bases and J lost 6 bases. The germline gives CDR1 LGHDT, CDR2 YNNKEL (reference sequence). CDR3 residues: CASSYQGAEQYF. The CDR3 DNA is TGTGCCAGCAGTTACCAGGGGGCCGAGCAGTACTTC.

The chain carries TRBV21-1 and TRBJ2-5; the D call in the table, TRBD1, was not verified against the DNA. TRBV21-1 is a listed pseudogene. This CDR3 is 16 amino acids long. CDR3 residues: CASSKADWTGSETQYF. In DNA, the CDR3 is TGTGCCAGCAGCAAAGCCGATTGGACAGGGAGTGAGACCCAGTACTTC.

The chain carries TRBV6-6 and TRBJ1-2; 7 bases line up with TRBD1. Germline trimming cut 3 bases from V and 2 bases from J; bases unmatched to any gene: 9. The CDR3 spans 16 residues. Per the germline V gene, CDR1 is MNHNY and CDR2 is SVGAGI (reference sequence). CDR3 coding DNA: TGTGCCAGCAGTTATGGCCTGACAGGGAGGAACTATGGCTACACCTTC. This encodes CASSYGLTGRNYGYTF.

In this sample, this clone turned up once. The J gene is TRBJ1-6, the V gene TRBV4-3, with D maybe TRBD1 (5 bases). CDR3 length: 15 residues. The germline V and J ends were trimmed by 0 bases and 10 bases, with 13 bases remaining between them. Germline assignment: CDR1 LGHNA and CDR2 YSLEER. The CDR3 coding sequence is TGCGCCAGCAGCCAAGATCAACAGGATCGATCACCCCTCCACTTT. Its translation: CASSQDQQDRSPLHF.

This sequence joins TRBV4-1 and TRBJ1-4; 10 bases line up with TRBD1. The CDR3 has 16 residues. Germline V lookup: CDR1 MGHRA, CDR2 YSYEKL. V shed 2 bases, J shed 7 bases, and the junction held 7 bases outside the gene matches. CDR3 nucleotides: TGCGCCAGCAGCCAAAAGAGAGGGACAGGGGCTGAAAAACTGTTTTTT. Amino acids: CASSQKRGTGAEKLFF.

The rearrangement joins TRBV11-2 to TRBJ1-2; 7 bases fit TRBD1. Looked up from germline, CDR1 is SGHAT and CDR2 is FQNNGV. With V trimmed by 3 bases and J by 8 bases, 3 bases remained unmatched. The CDR3 is 12 residues long. The CDR3 DNA reads as TGTGCCAGCAGCTTGACAGGGTCCGGCTACACCTTC. Translation gives CASSLTGSGYTF.

The chain joins TRBV10-3 to TRBJ2-3; D is possibly TRBD1 (6 bases). The CDR3 runs to 17 residues. Germline CDR1 reads ENHRY; CDR2 reads SYGVKD. Trimming left V 4 bases short and J 4 bases short, with 21 bases between. CDR3 DNA: TGTGCCATCAGTGCTCCTTTGGGGGCCGGGGTATCAGATACGCAGTATTTT. Translating gives CAISAPLGAGVSDTQYF.

This rearrangement joins TRBV7-9 to TRBJ1-1; 8 positions match TRBD1. The CDR3 extends over 17 amino acids. Germline lookup yields CDR1 SEHNR and CDR2 FQNEAQ (reference sequence). Trimming at V came to 7 bases and at J to 3 bases, leaving 16 bases not matched to a gene. This CDR3 is CASTLILLDRGDTEAFF. For the CDR3, the DNA is TGTGCCAGCACCCTAATCCTCCTTGACAGGGGAGACACTGAAGCTTTCTTT.

The gene calls are TRBV19 and TRBJ1-2; perhaps TRBD1 as D (6 bases). The CDR3 is 13 residues long. CDR1 and CDR2 from the germline V gene are LNHDA and SQIVND (reference sequence). The V end was cut by 5 bases, the J end by 4 bases, with 11 bases between. This chain's CDR3 is CASSATGIYGYTF. The CDR3 DNA follows: TGTGCCAGTAGTGCTACAGGGATCTATGGCTACACCTTC.

The genes are TRBV11-2 and TRBJ2-5; TRBD2 matches 7 bases. Per germline, CDR1 SGHAT and CDR2 FQNNGV. This CDR3 comprises 14 residues. The V segment lost 7 bases and the J segment 5 bases; nucleotides outside the gene matches: 10. The CDR3 reads CASTTSGAAETQYF. CDR3 in DNA: TGTGCCAGCACCACCAGCGGGGCCGCGGAGACCCAGTACTTC.

The chain joins TRBV28 to TRBJ2-3; a weak D match, TRBD2 (6 bases). The CDR3 length is 15 residues. Per the germline V gene, CDR1 is MDHEN and CDR2 is SYDVKM. V was clipped by 3 bases and J by 4 bases, with 14 bases between them. CDR3 DNA sequence: TGTGCCAGCAGTTTGGGAGGCCTACCTGCAGATACGCAGTATTTT. Translating it yields CASSLGGLPADTQYF.

This CDR3 is CASSSPSYEQYF. The CDR3, as DNA: TGTGCCAGCAGCTCTCCTTCCTACGAGCAGTACTTC. The chain couples TRBV11-2 to TRBJ2-7, with D unclear. The CDR3 length is 12 residues. The V gene's germline CDR1 is SGHAT and CDR2 FQNNGV. Trimming removed 4 bases from V and 1 base from J, with 5 bases in between.

J is TRBJ1-5 and V is TRBV19; D gene ambiguous. CDR3 length: 15 residues. Germline loops: CDR1 LNHDA, CDR2 SQIVND (reference sequence). V lost 0 bases and J lost 3, with 9 bases in between. CDR3 sequence reads: CASSIDRAINQPQHF. CDR3 coding DNA: TGTGCCAGTAGTATAGACCGGGCCATCAATCAGCCCCAGCATTTT.